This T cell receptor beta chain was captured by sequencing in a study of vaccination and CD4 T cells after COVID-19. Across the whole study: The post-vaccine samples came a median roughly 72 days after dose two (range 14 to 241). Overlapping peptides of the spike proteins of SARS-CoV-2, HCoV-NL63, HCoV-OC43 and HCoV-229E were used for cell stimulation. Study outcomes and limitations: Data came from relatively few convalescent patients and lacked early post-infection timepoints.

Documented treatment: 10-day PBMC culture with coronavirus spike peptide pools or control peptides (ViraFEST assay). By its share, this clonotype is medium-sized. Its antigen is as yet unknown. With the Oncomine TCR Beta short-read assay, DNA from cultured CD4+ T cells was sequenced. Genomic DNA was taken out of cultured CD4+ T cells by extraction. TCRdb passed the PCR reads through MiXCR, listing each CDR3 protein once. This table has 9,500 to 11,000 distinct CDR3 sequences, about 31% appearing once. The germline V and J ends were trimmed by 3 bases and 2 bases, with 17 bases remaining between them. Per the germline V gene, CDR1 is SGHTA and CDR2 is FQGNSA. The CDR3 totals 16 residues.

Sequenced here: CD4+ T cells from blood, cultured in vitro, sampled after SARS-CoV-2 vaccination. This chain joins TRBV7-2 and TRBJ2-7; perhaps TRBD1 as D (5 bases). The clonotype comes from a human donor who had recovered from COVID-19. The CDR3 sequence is CASSFSGSDNTYEQYF. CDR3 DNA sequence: TGTGCCAGCAGCTTCTCAGGGTCAGACAATACCTACGAGCAGTACTTC.